The 26 T cell receptor beta chains below all came from one sample that was sequenced in a study of long-term antiretroviral therapy in people with HIV. Sequencing used immunoSEQ v3.0 at survey level. Assay used: immunoSEQ multiplex PCR; TCRdb lists only in-frame clones, some missing. Of 13,000 to 15,000 clones detected, about 80% appear once; the ten largest clones hold 13%. The sequencing here drew on unsorted PBMCs, taken 3.2 years before starting antiretroviral therapy. The receptors derive from a man between 40 and 49 years old with HIV.

The gene calls are TRBV13 and TRBJ2-3, with 12 bases aligning to TRBD2. This CDR3 is built from 16 residues. CDR1 is PRHDT and CDR2 is FYEKMQ in the germline V gene (reference sequence). The trim removed 6 bases at V and 4 bases at J, leaving 8 bases unmatched. This chain's CDR3 is CASSSLAGGPPDTQYF. CDR3 sequence (DNA): TGTGCCAGCAGTTCCCTAGCGGGGGGGCCGCCAGATACGCAGTATTTT. Together with reference TRBV13 and TRBJ2-3, the CDR3 gives the full variable domain: AAGVIQSPRHLIKEKRETATLKCYPIPRHDTVYWYQQGPGQDPQFLISFYEKMQSDKGSIPDRFSAQQFSDYHSELNMSSLELGDSALYFCASSSLAGGPPDTQYFGPGTRLTVL.

This clone was seen more than once but under ten times. The chain links TRBV4-1 to TRBJ2-7; perhaps D is TRBD1 or TRBD2 (6 bases each). The CDR3 spans 14 residues. Per germline, CDR1 MGHRA and CDR2 YSYEKL. V dropped 1 base and J dropped 3 bases, with 10 bases sitting between them. CDR3: CASSQAGGGYEQYF. CDR3 nucleotides: TGCGCCAGCAGCCAAGCCGGGGGCGGCTACGAGCAGTACTTC.

The sample holds a few counts of this clone. This chain links TRBV9 with TRBJ1-5; no clear D gene. This CDR3 comprises 15 residues. Germline CDR1 reads SGDLS; CDR2 reads YYNGEE. Trimming took 4 bases from V and 6 from J, leaving 17 bases between them. DNA for the CDR3: TGTGCCAGCAGCCCGACGGACGTGAACATTCAGCCCCAGCATTTT. It encodes CASSPTDVNIQPQHF.

The chain recombines TRBV2 with TRBJ1-1; D gene ambiguous. The CDR3 spans 11 residues. The germline V and J ends were trimmed by 3 bases and 3 bases, with 2 bases remaining between them. Germline CDR1 is SNHLY and CDR2 is FYNNEI. CDR3 in amino acids: CASSEYTEAFF. DNA of the CDR3: TGTGCCAGCAGTGAGTACACTGAAGCTTTCTTT.

The genes are TRBV18 and TRBJ2-5; no definite D call. Germline values: CDR1 KGHSH, CDR2 LQKENI. Trimming took off 6 bases at V and 0 bases at J, with 14 bases between the two ends. CDR3 length: 15 amino acids. The CDR3 region has the DNA TGTGCCAGCTCCCGTGGGCAAATAGACCAAGAGACCCAGTACTTC. Its protein is CASSRGQIDQETQYF.

Only one count was recorded for this clone. The gene calls are TRBV6-1 and TRBJ1-4, with D maybe TRBD1 (5 bases). V was clipped by 11 bases and J by 7 bases, with 20 bases between them. This CDR3 is built from 14 residues. Germline loops: CDR1 MNHNS, CDR2 SASEGT. CDR3 coding DNA: TGTGCCCGCGGGCGGGGGGGAAAGGTTGAAAAACTGTTTTTT. Translating it yields CARGRGGKVEKLFF.

The sample holds one count of this clone. The chain joins TRBV5-5 to TRBJ2-7; D possibly corresponds to TRBD2 (6 bases). V was trimmed by 4 bases and J by 2 bases, leaving 13 bases between them. Germline CDR1 and CDR2: SGHKS and YYEKEE (reference sequence). This CDR3 comprises 14 residues. DNA for the CDR3: TGTGCCAGCAGCCCCACGGGCGGGACCTACGAGCAGTACTTC. Protein product: CASSPTGGTYEQYF.

The V gene is TRBV6-4, the J gene TRBJ2-1; possibly TRBD1 for D (5 bases). The CDR3 loop spans 14 amino acids. CDR1 is MRHNA, CDR2 SNTAGT, per germline. The V gene lost 2 bases and the J gene lost 6 bases, with 11 bases spanning the gap. CDR3 residues: CASSDGAGGNEQFF. The CDR3 nucleotides are TGTGCCAGCAGTGACGGGGCAGGCGGCAATGAGCAGTTCTTC.

The rearrangement links TRBV30 to TRBJ1-1; perhaps TRBD1 as D (6 bases). Trimming removed 2 bases from V and 1 base from J, with 8 bases in between. The CDR3 totals 13 residues. Germline-derived CDR1 and CDR2 are GTSNPN and SVGIG (reference sequence). The CDR3, as DNA: TGTGCCTGGAGTCGGACAGCGAACACTGAAGCTTTCTTT. It encodes CAWSRTANTEAFF.

V usage is TRBV5-1 and J usage is TRBJ2-7, with 7 nucleotides matching TRBD1. The CDR3 spans 15 residues. Germline V CDR1 and CDR2: SGHRS, YFSETQ. V trimming: 4 bases; J trimming: 3 bases; junction bases outside the gene matches: 10. The CDR3 reads CASSPGTARDYEQYF. The CDR3 DNA is TGCGCCAGCAGCCCCGGGACAGCGAGAGACTACGAGCAGTACTTC.

The V call is TRBV18, the J call TRBJ2-7; 8 nucleotides line up with TRBD2. Germline V lookup: CDR1 KGHSH, CDR2 LQKENI. The CDR3 is 12 amino acids. The V gene end was trimmed by 6 bases and the J gene end by 5 bases; junction bases not matched to a gene: 3. The CDR3 region has the DNA TGTGCCAGCTCCGGGGGGGGAGACGAGCAGTACTTC. Encoded protein: CASSGGGDEQYF.

The V call is TRBV18, the J call TRBJ1-4; D is unresolved. Germline CDR1 is KGHSH and CDR2 is LQKENI. The germline V and J ends were trimmed by 5 bases and 5 bases, with 9 bases remaining between them. The CDR3 contains 13 residues. The CDR3 DNA reads TGTGCCAGCTCAATCCAATTCAATGAAAAACTGTTTTTT. Translated: CASSIQFNEKLFF.

The rearrangement uses TRBV19 and TRBJ2-5, with D possibly TRBD1 on 6 matching bases. The CDR3 is made up of 14 amino acids. CDR1 is LNHDA and CDR2 is SQIVND in the germline V gene (reference sequence). Trimming removed 2 bases at V and 4 bases at J, with 11 bases between. The CDR3 DNA reads TGTGCCAGTAGTATACTGGACAGCAGAGAGACCCAGTACTTC. Translated: CASSILDSRETQYF.

The rearrangement links TRBV28 to TRBJ1-5; 9 bases line up with TRBD1. The V gene's germline CDR1 is MDHEN and CDR2 SYDVKM. V was pared by 6 bases and J by 5 bases, with 17 bases of the junction left unmatched. The CDR3 has 18 amino acids. CDR3 bases: TGTGCCAGCAGAACCAGCCCGGGACAGGGTCGTAGAGATCAGCCCCAGCATTTT. Its translation is CASRTSPGQGRRDQPQHF.

The V gene is TRBV2, the J gene TRBJ2-7, with D perhaps matching TRBD2 (7 bases). Trimming shortened V by 5 bases and J by 0 bases, and 14 bases separated the two germline ends. CDR1 is SNHLY, CDR2 FYNNEI, per germline. CDR3 length equals 15 residues. The CDR3 is CASSTGGGSSYEQYF. Here the CDR3 DNA reads TGTGCCAGCAGTACGGGGGGCGGGAGCTCCTACGAGCAGTACTTC.

The chain links TRBV5-1 to TRBJ2-6; D might be TRBD1 (6 bases). This CDR3 region has 17 residues. The germline CDR1 and CDR2 sequences are SGHRS and YFSETQ. Trimming left V 4 bases short and J 2 bases short, with 16 bases between. The CDR3 region is CASSTSQGGTGANVLTF. As DNA, the CDR3 is TGCGCCAGCAGCACATCACAGGGTGGAACTGGGGCCAACGTCCTGACTTTC.

The chain combines TRBV30 with TRBJ1-1; D remains ambiguous. Trimming shortened V by 7 bases and J by 2 bases, and 14 bases separated the two germline ends. The CDR3 runs 13 residues. The germline gives CDR1 GTSNPN, CDR2 SVGIG (reference sequence). This chain's CDR3 is CASWVLDNTEAFF. In nucleotides, the CDR3 is TGTGCCTCCTGGGTCCTAGATAACACTGAAGCTTTCTTT.

This clone was seen a handful of times. The chain joins TRBV19 to TRBJ1-2, with TRBD1 as a possible D gene (5 bases). There are 13 residues in the CDR3. CDR1 and CDR2 from the germline V gene are LNHDA and SQIVND (reference sequence). The V and J ends lost 8 bases and 4 bases respectively, with 14 bases between them. The CDR3 nucleotides are TGTGCCAGTGATCGAGGGGCGGGCTATGGCTACACCTTC. Its translation is CASDRGAGYGYTF.

The chain combines TRBV5-5 with TRBJ1-1; 9 bases fit TRBD1. CDR1 and CDR2 (germline): SGHKS, YYEKEE (reference sequence). V lost 3 bases, J lost 10 bases, and 13 bases stayed unmatched. The CDR3 is 15 residues long. CDR3 region: CASSSTRGQGRVAFF. The CDR3 DNA is TGTGCCAGCAGCTCGACGAGGGGACAGGGACGCGTAGCTTTCTTT.

The genes are TRBV2 and TRBJ1-1; D gene unclear. The CDR3 is 11 amino acids. V lost 7 bases and J lost 3, with 6 bases in between. Germline V gene data show CDR1 as SNHLY and CDR2 as FYNNEI. Here the CDR3 DNA reads TGTGCCAGCATGGGTTACACTGAAGCTTTCTTT. Amino acids: CASMGYTEAFF.

This chain connects TRBV30 to TRBJ1-6; no reliable D call. Per the germline V gene, CDR1 is GTSNPN and CDR2 is SVGIG (reference sequence). This CDR3 contains 12 residues. The V and J ends lost 2 bases and 8 bases respectively, with 7 bases between them. CDR3 protein: CAWSFPDSPLHF. The CDR3 DNA follows: TGTGCCTGGAGTTTCCCTGATTCACCCCTCCACTTT. Drawing the rest from reference TRBV30 and TRBJ1-6, the complete variable domain is SQTIHQWPATLVQPVGSPLSLECTVEGTSNPNLYWYRQAAGRGLQLLFYSVGIGQISSEVPQNLSASRPQDRQFILSSKKLLLSDSGFYLCAWSFPDSPLHFGNGTRLTVT.

The J gene is TRBJ2-7, the V gene TRBV5-1; 8 bases are shared with TRBD1. V shed 4 bases, J shed 4 bases, and the junction held 7 bases outside the gene matches. The CDR3 has 14 amino acids. Germline values: CDR1 SGHRS, CDR2 YFSETQ. The CDR3, as DNA: TGCGCCAGCAGCCTTATTGACAGGGGTTACGAGCAGTACTTC. Encoded protein: CASSLIDRGYEQYF.

The rearrangement joins TRBV29-1 to TRBJ1-2; no reliable D call. The CDR3 loop spans 13 amino acids. Germline CDR1 is SQVTM and CDR2 is ANQGSEA. The ends were cut back, 0 bases at V and 2 bases at J, with 7 bases in the middle. The CDR3 loop is CSVEDSENYGYTF. CDR3 nucleotide sequence: TGCAGCGTTGAAGATTCCGAGAACTATGGCTACACCTTC.

The gene calls are TRBV5-4 and TRBJ1-1; the match to TRBD1 covers 8 bases. The CDR3 sequence is 15 residues long. Trimming at V came to 7 bases and at J to 0 bases, leaving 8 bases not matched to a gene. CDR1 is SGHNT, CDR2 YYREEE, per germline (reference sequence). The CDR3 DNA follows: TGTGCCAGCGGACCTTCGACAGGGGTGAACACTGAAGCTTTCTTT. Translated: CASGPSTGVNTEAFF.

The CDR3 spells CASSWGFGGLTDTQYF. In DNA form, the CDR3 reads TGTGCCAGCAGCTGGGGTTTCGGGGGGCTCACAGATACGCAGTATTTT. The chain combines TRBV7-3 with TRBJ2-3; D might be TRBD2 (7 bases). The CDR3 loop spans 16 amino acids. V shed 4 bases and J shed 2 bases, with 16 bases lying between them. Germline V gives CDR1 SGHTA, CDR2 FQGTGA.

The J gene is TRBJ2-7, the V gene TRBV6-5; a possible D gene is TRBD2 (6 bases). CDR3 size: 15 residues. Deletions cut 0 bases from V and 3 bases from J, with 12 bases between. The germline CDR1 and CDR2 sequences are MNHEY and SVGAGI. The CDR3 bases are TGTGCCAGCAGTTACTCAGGGAGGATGAACTACGAGCAGTACTTC. Its translation is CASSYSGRMNYEQYF.